This paragraph reports one TCR beta chain. Its antigen remains undetermined. No quality values exist for individual bases; no much larger clone is one base distant. The data belong to a study of T-cell reconstitution after alpha-beta-depleted transplantation in children (TCRdb year 2016). With regard to the full study: T-cell immune reconstitution after TCRalphabeta/CD19-depleted allogeneic hematopoietic cell transplantation in children was quantitatively tracked in the study by means of TCR repertoire profiling.

The library was generated by PCR. Sequencing relied on an Illumina HiSeq 2500. TCR library preparation used molecular barcoding, with unique molecular identifiers applied to normalize quantification of the TCRbeta repertoire. Through fastp at Q25 and MiXCR, TCRdb rebuilt clones from the public reads, retaining in-frame beta chains. Each CDR3 protein gets just one entry, which takes the most common genes and DNA from the rows behind it. The sample table contains around 400,000 distinct CDR3 sequences; only one count was recorded for approximately 10% of them. The ten biggest clones cover 4.5% to 6.5% of the sample. Sequenced material: PBMCs from the stem cell graft donor, taken from the stem cell graft. The clonotype comes from a human donor who donated a stem cell graft to a child with acute myeloid leukemia.

In nucleotides, the sequence is TGTGCCAGCAGTTCCCGGGACGGCCTCGCCGAGCAGTACTTC. Translated, this is CASSSRDGLAEQYF. Recombination connected TRBV12-3 or TRBV12-4 to TRBJ2-7; the D gene may be TRBD1 or TRBD2, since each aligns over 5 bases. From its cysteine to its phenylalanine, the CDR3 spans 14 amino acids. Only CDR3 DNA is held: 42 bases, read in frame from base 1. Between the V and J ends, shortened by 4 bases and 6 bases respectively, the junction contains 16 bases.